This T cell receptor beta chain was sequenced during a study of blood T cell repertoires in COVID-19. CDR1 MNHEY and CDR2 SVGAGI come from the germline V gene. Trimming at V came to 6 bases and at J to 5 bases, leaving 2 bases not matched to a gene. The CDR3 has 13 residues. Profiled with immunoSEQ multiplex PCR; TCRdb holds only in-frame clones, not every one. The sample carries about 140,000 clones, approximately 82% recorded once. The sequence was obtained from a human donor in a cohort sampled during active COVID-19. Sequencing was done on a sample of peripheral blood. J is TRBJ2-5 and V is TRBV6-5; TRBD2 matches at 11 bases. The CDR3 DNA reads TGTGCCAGCAGAGCTAGCGGGAGGGAGACCCAGTACTTC. Its translation is CASRASGRETQYF.